These 17 T cell receptor beta chains came from one sample sequenced in a study of blood T cell repertoires in COVID-19. Profiled with immunoSEQ multiplex PCR; TCRdb holds only in-frame clones, not every one. Here the sample spans about 150,000 clones, 70% to 80% being singletons. The sample taken for sequencing was peripheral blood. These receptors came from a woman in her seventies with COVID-19, enrolled during active disease.

The V gene is TRBV28, the J gene TRBJ1-2, with a weak D call TRBD1 (5 bases). The CDR3 contains 16 residues. V dropped 7 bases and J dropped 2 bases, with 20 bases sitting between them. Germline-derived CDR1 and CDR2 are MDHEN and SYDVKM. The CDR3 sequence: CASISHPGGDNYGYTF. CDR3 bases: TGTGCCAGCATCTCACACCCTGGAGGGGACAACTATGGCTACACCTTC.

The genes are TRBV7-9 and TRBJ1-4; D remains ambiguous. The CDR3 consists of 14 residues. The V gene's germline CDR1 is SEHNR and CDR2 FQNEAQ (reference sequence). V lost 5 bases to trimming and J lost 5 bases, with 12 bases between them. CDR3 in DNA: TGTGCCAGCAGCGTAGGGAGGCAGAATGAAAAACTGTTTTTT. It is translated as CASSVGRQNEKLFF.

The chain joins TRBV30 to TRBJ1-1; D is perhaps TRBD1 (5 bases). This CDR3 comprises 11 residues. Germline V gene lookup returns CDR1 GTSNPN and CDR2 SVGIG (reference sequence). The V end lost 6 bases, the J end lost 9 bases, and 14 bases lay between the germline ends. The chain's CDR3 is CACSRAGQAFF. Here the CDR3 DNA reads TGTGCCTGCTCCAGGGCAGGGCAAGCTTTCTTT.

This rearrangement joins TRBV30 to TRBJ2-2; tentative D call: TRBD1 (6 bases). CDR3 length equals 14 residues. The V end was cut by 1 base, the J end by 6 bases, with 12 bases between. From germline, CDR1 is GTSNPN and CDR2 SVGIG (reference sequence). CDR3 nucleotide sequence: TGTGCCTGGAGTGCAGGGGCCCGATCCGGGGAGCTGTTTTTT. This encodes CAWSAGARSGELFF.

This chain connects TRBV11-2 to TRBJ1-2; TRBD1 aligns across 7 bases. The CDR3 is made up of 14 amino acids. From germline, CDR1 is SGHAT and CDR2 FQNNGV. V lost 5 bases and J lost 7; bases outside the gene matches: 10. CDR3: CASSPTRGHGGYTF. The CDR3 nucleotides are TGTGCCAGCAGCCCAACGAGGGGGCACGGTGGCTACACCTTC.

The V call is TRBV9, the J call TRBJ2-5; 11 bases align to TRBD2. Germline CDR1 SGDLS, CDR2 YYNGEE. The length of the CDR3 is 14 residues. Losses at the gene ends were 0 bases for V and 7 bases for J; bases not matched to a gene: 2. DNA for the CDR3: TGTGCCAGCAGCGTAGATAGCGGGGGGGTGACCCAGTACTTC. Translated, it gives CASSVDSGGVTQYF.

The genes are TRBV10-3 and TRBJ1-2; TRBD1 agrees at 9 bases. The CDR3 loop spans 18 amino acids. Germline V gives CDR1 ENHRY, CDR2 SYGVKD. V shed 0 bases, J shed 7 bases, and the junction held 15 bases outside the gene matches. This CDR3 is CAISESPGQGNGMTGYTF. The CDR3, as DNA: TGTGCCATCAGTGAGTCTCCGGGACAGGGAAACGGTATGACTGGCTACACCTTC.

This clone was recorded once. J is TRBJ2-2 and V is TRBV6-2 or TRBV6-3; 10 nucleotides line up with TRBD2. Germline V gene data show CDR1 as MNHEY and CDR2 as SVGEGT. This CDR3 contains 16 residues. With 2 bases clipped from V and 4 bases from J, the junction kept 4 bases outside the gene matches. The DNA of the CDR3 is TGTGCCAGCAGTTACCCTAGCGGGGGATTCACCGGGGAGCTGTTTTTT. It specifies CASSYPSGGFTGELFF.

The genes are TRBV4-3 and TRBJ1-2, with 9 bases identical to TRBD1. The CDR3 runs 15 residues. After removal of 4 bases from V and 4 bases from J, the junction contained 7 bases not matched to a gene. Germline CDR1 and CDR2: LGHNA and YSLEER. The DNA for the CDR3 is TGCGCCAGCAGCCCGCGGACAGGGGCCCTCTATGGCTACACCTTC. Its translation: CASSPRTGALYGYTF.

The chain joins TRBV28 to TRBJ1-4, with TRBD1 identical over 11 bases. This CDR3 is 13 amino acids long. V dropped 8 bases and J dropped 7; count of bases not matched to a gene: 3. Germline V gives CDR1 MDHEN, CDR2 SYDVKM. Here the CDR3 reads CASGQGASEKLFF. In DNA, the CDR3 is TGTGCCAGCGGACAGGGGGCGAGTGAAAAACTGTTTTTT.

The chain is built from TRBV2 and TRBJ2-7; a possible D gene is TRBD2 (5 bases). CDR1 is SNHLY, CDR2 FYNNEI, per germline. This CDR3 region has 14 residues. V was trimmed by 6 bases and J by 0 bases, leaving 12 bases between them. The DNA of the CDR3 is TGTGCCAGCAGCCGCCTAGCCGCCTCCTACGAGCAGTACTTC. It is translated as CASSRLAASYEQYF.

The genes are TRBV6-1 and TRBJ2-4, with 7 positions matching TRBD2. Germline assignment: CDR1 MNHNS and CDR2 SASEGT. Losses at the gene ends were 1 base for V and 0 bases for J; bases not matched to a gene: 15. The CDR3 has 20 residues. The CDR3 loop is CASSEVGLEVTRLAKNIQYF. As DNA, the CDR3 is TGTGCCAGCAGTGAAGTAGGACTAGAGGTCACTAGGTTAGCCAAAAACATTCAGTACTTC.

The V gene is TRBV5-1, the J gene TRBJ2-1; the D is unclear. The V and J ends lost 5 bases and 0 bases respectively, with 9 bases between them. Germline-derived CDR1 and CDR2 are SGHRS and YFSETQ. The CDR3 runs 14 residues. Written as DNA, the CDR3 is TGCGCCAGCAGACAACAGAGCTCCTACAATGAGCAGTTCTTC. This codes for CASRQQSSYNEQFF.

The V gene is TRBV19, the J gene TRBJ2-7, with 8 bases lining up with TRBD1. After removal of 4 bases from V and 7 bases from J, the junction contained 12 bases not matched to a gene. CDR1 LNHDA and CDR2 SQIVND come from the germline V gene (reference sequence). The CDR3 is 15 residues long. The CDR3 protein is CASSTEGTGFGEQYF. As DNA, the CDR3 is TGTGCCAGTAGTACCGAGGGGACAGGATTTGGAGAGCAGTACTTC.

This sequence joins TRBV28 and TRBJ1-5; 7 nucleotides match TRBD1. Losses at the gene ends were 4 bases for V and 2 bases for J; bases not matched to a gene: 5. CDR1 is MDHEN and CDR2 is SYDVKM in the germline V gene. The CDR3 extends over 15 amino acids. The CDR3 sequence is CASSSQGGRNQPQHF. The CDR3, as DNA: TGTGCCAGCAGTTCCCAGGGGGGACGCAATCAGCCCCAGCATTTT. Full variable domain (outside the CDR3, taken from reference TRBV28 and TRBJ1-5): DVKVTQSSRYLVKRTGEKVFLECVQDMDHENMFWYRQDPGLGLRLIYFSYDVKMKEKGDIPEGYSVSREKKERFSLILESASTNQTSMYLCASSSQGGRNQPQHFGDGTRLSIL.

This clone occurred once. The chain links TRBV25-1 to TRBJ1-2; 8 positions match TRBD1. The junction had 4 bases not matched to a gene; V was cut back by 5 bases and J by 5 bases. This CDR3 has 13 residues. Germline CDR1 reads MGHDK; CDR2 reads SYGVNS. The CDR3 here is CASSTGGGYGYTF. In DNA, the CDR3 is TGTGCCAGCAGTACAGGGGGAGGTTATGGCTACACCTTC.

This chain joins TRBV27 and TRBJ1-2, with 9 bases identical to TRBD1. Germline V CDR1 and CDR2: MNHEY, SMNVEV (reference sequence). CDR3 length equals 12 residues. Germline trimming cut 8 bases from V and 8 bases from J; bases unmatched to any gene: 6. Here the CDR3 DNA reads TGTGCCAGCGGAGACAGGGGGTACGGCTACACCTTC. This encodes CASGDRGYGYTF.